The 15 T cell receptor beta chains below all came from one sample that was sequenced in a study of cytomegalovirus exposure and HLA in healthy donors. Sequencing was performed with immunoSEQ multiplex PCR; in TCRdb, only in-frame clones are kept and a portion is missing. The data contain 250,000 to 350,000 clones, approximately 86% of them singletons. Sequences were obtained from PBMCs. The receptor source for this set is a woman between 25 and 40 years old in good health and CMV-seropositive.

This chain joins TRBV6-5 and TRBJ1-2; no clear D. Trimming removed 7 bases at V and 1 base at J, with 16 bases between. The CDR3 length is 15 residues. Germline V gene data show CDR1 as MNHEY and CDR2 as SVGAGI. The CDR3 DNA reads TGTGCCAGCAACCCTATGGGCAGGAGTAACTATGGCTACACCTTC. It is translated as CASNPMGRSNYGYTF.

The V call is TRBV27, the J call TRBJ1-6, with 7 positions matching TRBD1. The V gene's germline CDR1 is MNHEY and CDR2 SMNVEV (reference sequence). J lost 1 base, V lost 0 bases, and 12 bases had no gene match. The CDR3 covers 20 residues. This CDR3 is CASSLSFNDRVGSYNSPLHF. CDR3 in DNA: TGTGCCAGCAGTTTATCGTTCAACGACAGGGTAGGGTCCTATAATTCACCCCTCCACTTT.

The chain uses TRBV29-1 and TRBJ2-7; possible D gene TRBD2, 6 bases. The CDR3 runs to 12 residues. Per germline, CDR1 SQVTM and CDR2 ANQGSEA. V dropped 3 bases and J dropped 3 bases, with 9 bases sitting between them. CDR3 coding DNA: TGCAGCGTTGAGGACGGGGGCTACGAGCAGTACTTC. Its translation is CSVEDGGYEQYF.

The V and J genes are TRBV19 and TRBJ2-1; no definite D call. Germline V gives CDR1 LNHDA, CDR2 SQIVND (reference sequence). CDR3 size: 12 residues. V was trimmed by 5 bases and J by 4 bases, leaving 6 bases between them. CDR3 protein: CASSWLYNEQFF. DNA for the CDR3: TGTGCCAGTAGTTGGTTGTACAATGAGCAGTTCTTC.

The chain employs TRBV28 and TRBJ1-1, with D uncertain. The CDR3 has 14 amino acids. Germline CDR1 MDHEN, CDR2 SYDVKM. V was cut by 5 bases and J by 3 bases, with 13 bases left in between. CDR3 DNA sequence: TGTGCCAGCAGTAAGGGCAGGCGATACACTGAAGCTTTCTTT. Translated: CASSKGRRYTEAFF.

This chain links TRBV5-1 with TRBJ2-7; the match to TRBD1 covers 11 bases. Germline lookup yields CDR1 SGHRS and CDR2 YFSETQ. CDR3 length: 17 residues. Trimming cost V 0 bases and J 6 bases; bases outside gene matches: 11. This CDR3 reads CASSLARTGGASGEQYF. CDR3 DNA sequence: TGCGCCAGCAGCTTGGCCCGGACAGGGGGCGCCTCCGGCGAGCAGTACTTC. Complete variable domain (other parts from reference TRBV5-1 and TRBJ2-7): KAGVTQTPRYLIKTRGQQVTLSCSPISGHRSVSWYQQTPGQGLQFLFEYFSETQRNKGNFPGRFSGRQFSNSRSEMNVSTLELGDSALYLCASSLARTGGASGEQYFGPGTRLTVT.

This chain joins TRBV15 and TRBJ1-1; D not resolved. The CDR3 length is 13 residues. Trimming took 5 bases from V and 1 from J, leaving 8 bases between them. Germline CDR1 and CDR2: LNHNV and YYDKDF (reference sequence). CDR3 in DNA: TGTGCCACCAGCTCCAAGCGGAACACTGAAGCTTTCTTT. It translates to CATSSKRNTEAFF. Full variable domain (rest looked up from reference TRBV15 and TRBJ1-1): DAMVIQNPRYQVTQFGKPVTLSCSQTLNHNVMYWYQQKSSQAPKLLFHYYDKDFNNEADTPDNFQSRRPNTSFCFLDIRSPGLGDTAMYLCATSSKRNTEAFFGQGTRLTVV.

The rearrangement uses TRBV6-1 and TRBJ2-1; 9 bases fit TRBD2. J was trimmed by 2 bases and V by 7 bases; bases with no gene match: 6. The CDR3 covers 15 residues. From germline, CDR1 is MNHNS and CDR2 SASEGT. The CDR3: CASISTSGAYNEQFF. The CDR3 region has the DNA TGTGCCAGCATCTCGACTAGCGGAGCCTACAATGAGCAGTTCTTC.

The chain joins TRBV4-1 to TRBJ2-7; 9 bases line up with TRBD1. The ends lost 2 bases at V and 2 bases at J; junction bases unmatched: 7. Looked up from germline, CDR1 is MGHRA and CDR2 is YSYEKL. There are 16 residues in the CDR3. The CDR3 region is CASSQLADRGTYEQYF. In DNA, the CDR3 is TGCGCCAGCAGCCAATTAGCGGACAGGGGCACCTACGAGCAGTACTTC.

V and J are TRBV5-1 and TRBJ2-1, with a possible D match to TRBD1 (6 bases). There are 14 residues in the CDR3. The V and J ends lost 4 bases and 7 bases respectively, with 15 bases between them. CDR1 is SGHRS and CDR2 is YFSETQ in the germline V gene. DNA for the CDR3: TGCGCCAGCAGCCGTCAAATTGACAGGAATGAGCAGTTCTTC. It translates to CASSRQIDRNEQFF.

The chain has TRBV4-1 and TRBJ2-1; possibly TRBD1 or TRBD2 for D (5 bases each). The CDR3 is 14 residues long. Trimming shortened V by 3 bases and J by 4 bases, and 10 bases separated the two germline ends. The germline CDR1 and CDR2 sequences are MGHRA and YSYEKL. In DNA form, the CDR3 reads TGCGCCAGCAGCCACGGGGCGGATTACAATGAGCAGTTCTTC. Its protein is CASSHGADYNEQFF.

The gene calls are TRBV28 and TRBJ1-6; 8 bases are a match to TRBD1. This CDR3 has 14 amino acids. CDR1 is MDHEN and CDR2 is SYDVKM in the germline V gene. V was clipped by 6 bases and J by 10 bases; unmatched bases: 8. CDR3 protein: CASRPGQGSSPLHF. The CDR3 DNA sequence: TGTGCCAGCAGGCCTGGACAGGGAAGCTCACCCCTCCACTTT.

This clone appeared a few times. The rearrangement links TRBV18 to TRBJ1-5; D is unclear. The CDR3 runs 14 residues. CDR1 is KGHSH and CDR2 is LQKENI in the germline V gene. Trimming removed 4 bases from V and 0 bases from J, with 7 bases in between. This chain's CDR3 is CASSHDASNQPQHF. In DNA, the CDR3 is TGTGCCAGCTCACACGACGCTAGCAATCAGCCCCAGCATTTT.

The genes are TRBV27 and TRBJ2-7; 9 bases map to TRBD1. This CDR3 contains 17 residues. Germline values: CDR1 MNHEY, CDR2 SMNVEV (reference sequence). Losses at the gene ends were 6 bases for V and 1 base for J; bases not matched to a gene: 13. CDR3 nucleotides: TGTGCCAGCAGCCTTACTTTCCGGGACAGGGATTCCTACGAGCAGTACTTC. Its protein product is CASSLTFRDRDSYEQYF.

The chain couples TRBV20-1 to TRBJ2-1; D remains ambiguous. The CDR3 is made up of 11 amino acids. V lost 5 bases and J 7 bases, leaving 9 bases between the germline ends. Germline-derived CDR1 and CDR2 are DFQATT and SNEGSKA (reference sequence). CDR3 loop: CSAPTWNEQFF. For the CDR3, the DNA is TGCAGTGCTCCCACCTGGAATGAGCAGTTCTTC.